The 3 T cell receptor beta chains given below trace back to one sample, sequenced in a study of blood T cells in healthy people across ages (dated by TCRdb to between 2014 and 2017). Libraries were constructed by 5' RACE. The run used an Illumina HiSeq 2500. A second roughly 6 to 12 cycle PCR used a sample-barcoded 5' primer and a J-beta primer mix. TCRdb reprocessing: public reads trimmed at Q25 with fastp, clones called with MiXCR, in-frame beta chains kept. Entries that share a CDR3 protein sequence are merged under the most common genes and DNA. The sample table records around 700,000 distinct CDR3 sequences; approximately 25% of these occur just once. The biggest ten clones account for under 9.5% of the sample. These data were likewise used in another study, on T cells of mothers and their children.

The sequenced material came from blood. Receptors originate from a boy younger than 18 in good health.

This chain connects TRBV4-3 to TRBJ2-1; D ambiguous. Looked up from germline, CDR1 is LGHNA and CDR2 is YSLEER. There are 14 residues in the CDR3. V was pared by 7 bases and J by 5 bases, with 15 bases between. In DNA form, the CDR3 reads TGCGCCAGCACTGGGAACCTCGGAGACAATGAGCAGTTCTTC. This encodes CASTGNLGDNEQFF.

A few counts support this clonotype. The junction does not match germline at one end; this may be a read error. V is TRBV7-7 and J is TRBJ2-1; TRBD2 is a possible D gene (7 bases). Germline-derived CDR1 and CDR2 are SSHAT and FNYEAQ (reference sequence). CDR3 length equals 14 residues. Here the CDR3 reads CASSLGGQHNEQFF. The DNA for the CDR3 is TGTGCTAGCAGCCTCGGGGGGCAGCACAATGAGCAGTTCTTC.

This rearrangement joins TRBV13 to TRBJ2-7; no reliable D call. The CDR3 loop spans 13 amino acids. Germline lookup yields CDR1 PRHDT and CDR2 FYEKMQ (reference sequence). V lost 3 bases and J lost 5, with 11 bases in between. DNA for the CDR3: TGTGCCAGCAGCTTTTGGGGAACTGACGAGCAGTACTTC. This translates into CASSFWGTDEQYF.